Described below is a single TCR beta chain sequence and its context. Its antigen is not identified. The V gene end was trimmed by 5 bases and the J gene end by 4 bases; junction bases not matched to a gene: 7. Germline CDR1 is DFQATT and CDR2 is SNEGSKA (reference sequence). CDR3 length: 15 residues. These data belong to a study of T-cell reconstitution after alpha-beta-depleted transplantation in children. Preparation of the TCRbeta library was carried out with unique molecular identifiers. TCRdb reprocessed the PCR reads with MiXCR, giving one entry per CDR3 protein. Of hundreds of thousands of distinct CDR3 sequences in the sample, 13% are singletons; the top ten hold about 2%. Findings and limits, study-wide: T cells produced anew were the main source of T-cell counts and diversity one year after transplant. Reportedly, alpha-beta T cells present about two months post-transplant originated from several hundred expanded clones of graft origin. Recipient T cells and thymic progenitors that survived gave rise to the high TCRbeta diversity observed at day 60 in some patients.

The TCR comes from a male patient aged 5 to 17 who had a stem cell transplant for acute myeloid leukemia, so the T cells may come from the graft donor. The V gene is TRBV20-1, the J gene TRBJ2-2; 10 bases are a match to TRBD1. This specimen was PBMCs, mostly from graft donor cells, taken 360 days after TCRalphabeta/CD19-depleted stem cell transplant. The CDR3 coding sequence is TGCAGTGCTTTTCGACAGGGGGCGGGCACCGGGGAGCTGTTTTTT. As protein: CSAFRQGAGTGELFF.